The text below deals with one T cell receptor beta chain. Its antigen is undetermined. Documented time point: late sampling 161 to 241 days after vaccination in a few convalescent patients. Treatment specified: roughly 10-day PBMC culture with coronavirus spike peptide pools or control peptides (ViraFEST assay). This sample is drawn from a study of vaccination and CD4 T cells after COVID-19. Across the whole study: Each post-COVID sample was drawn after diagnosis, and the median interval was roughly 100 days (range 35 to 161). Median time from second vaccine dose to sampling was over 55 days (14 to 241). The authors used overlapping spike peptides from SARS-CoV-2, HCoV-NL63, HCoV-OC43 and HCoV-229E to stimulate cells.

Sequencing of the DNA from cultured CD4+ T cells was carried out with the Oncomine TCR Beta short-read assay. MiXCR, run by TCRdb on the PCR reads, gives a single entry per CDR3 protein. The sample records more than 15,000 distinct CDR3 sequences, about 52% being singletons. Overall study results and limits: Spike mono-reactive clones accounted for 304 of the 307 vaccine-specific clones found in convalescent patients.

The sequencing here drew on CD4+ T cells from blood, cultured in vitro, taken about 7 months after SARS-CoV-2 vaccination. This TCR was recovered from a human donor who had recovered from COVID-19.

Here the CDR3 DNA reads TGCGCCAGCAGCCAAGTTTCTGATGCCCTAACGCAGTATTTT. This gives the protein CASSQVSDALTQYF. This chain joins TRBV4-1 and TRBJ2-3; D unclear. The CDR3 loop spans 14 amino acids. V lost 1 base to trimming and J lost 9 bases, with 14 bases between them. Per the germline V gene, CDR1 is MGHRA and CDR2 is YSYEKL.